A selection of T cell receptor beta chains follows, all from one sample in a study of neurological immune-mediated disorders. From the 5' RACE reads, TCRdb called clonotypes with MiXCR, one entry per CDR3 protein. The sample shows 25,000 to 40,000 distinct CDR3 sequences, roughly 1.6% of them seen only once. Sequenced sample: PBMCs. The source of these receptors is a woman aged 25 to 39 with multiple sclerosis. CDR3s include the opening cysteine and the closing phenylalanine or tryptophan. A D gene is named only where the DNA matches it firmly. Rows may omit the clone size; those that give it use once, few, many or a size class.

j_call: TRBJ2-3
d_call: .
v_call: TRBV18
clone_size: many
cdr3_nt: TGTGCCAGCTCACCCCGTCGGGGTCCCTTCTCTAGCACAGATACGCAGTATTTT
cdr3_aa: CASSPRRGPFSSTDTQYF

j_call: TRBJ1-5
d_call: .
v_call: TRBV12-3/TRBV12-4
clone_size: many
cdr3_nt: TGTGCCAGCAGTTTAGCAGCTAATCAGCCCCAGCATTTT
cdr3_aa: CASSLAANQPQHF

j_call: TRBJ2-5
d_call: .
v_call: TRBV7-3
clone_size: many
cdr3_nt: TGTGCCAGCAGCAGGGGACCGACGGAGACCCAGTACTTC
cdr3_aa: CASSRGPTETQYF

j_call: TRBJ2-3
d_call: .
v_call: TRBV9
clone_size: many
cdr3_nt: TGTGCCAGCAGCGTAGGTTGGAGTTACACAGATACGCAGTATTTT
cdr3_aa: CASSVGWSYTDTQYF

j_call: TRBJ1-5
d_call: .
v_call: TRBV12-3/TRBV12-4
clone_size: many
cdr3_nt: TGTGCCAGCACTTTGCAGCTTAATCAGCCCCAGCATTTT
cdr3_aa: CASTLQLNQPQHF

j_call: TRBJ2-3
d_call: TRBD2
v_call: TRBV4-2
clone_size: many
cdr3_nt: TGTGCCAGCAGCCAGGGCGGGGGGGAGGCAGATACGCAGTATTTT
cdr3_aa: CASSQGGGEADTQYF

j_call: TRBJ2-1
d_call: .
v_call: TRBV12-3/TRBV12-4
clone_size: many
cdr3_nt: TGTGCCAGCAGTTCTGGACAGCTCGTGCAGTTCTTC
cdr3_aa: CASSSGQLVQFF

j_call: TRBJ2-3
d_call: TRBD2
v_call: TRBV15
clone_size: many
cdr3_nt: TGTGCCACCAACCGCAGCGGGGGCTCCACAGATACGCAGTATTTT
cdr3_aa: CATNRSGGSTDTQYF

j_call: TRBJ2-7
d_call: .
v_call: TRBV20-1
clone_size: few
cdr3_nt: TGCAGTGCTAGAGTAGGGGGTTCCTACGAGCAGTACTTC
cdr3_aa: CSARVGGSYEQYF

j_call: TRBJ2-5
d_call: .
v_call: TRBV7-2
clone_size: many
cdr3_nt: TGTGCCAGCAGCTCCCCTGGCGGGGTAGAAGAGACCCAGTACTTC
cdr3_aa: CASSSPGGVEETQYF

j_call: TRBJ2-6
d_call: .
v_call: TRBV12-3/TRBV12-4
clone_size: many
cdr3_nt: TGTGCCAGCGGCCCGCCGGGGTCCGGGGCCAACGTCCTGACTTTC
cdr3_aa: CASGPPGSGANVLTF

j_call: TRBJ2-1
d_call: .
v_call: TRBV5-1
clone_size: many
cdr3_nt: TGCGCCAGCAGCTTGGTGTGGGAGGATGAGCAGTTCTTC
cdr3_aa: CASSLVWEDEQFF

j_call: TRBJ2-7
d_call: TRBD2
v_call: TRBV11-3
clone_size: .
cdr3_nt: TGTGCCAGCAGCTTACAGACTAGCGCGGCCTCCTACGAGCAGTACTTC
cdr3_aa: CASSLQTSAASYEQYF

j_call: TRBJ2-7
d_call: .
v_call: TRBV5-1
clone_size: many
cdr3_nt: TGCGCCAGCAGCCTGACAGAGACCTACGAGCAGTACTTC
cdr3_aa: CASSLTETYEQYF

j_call: TRBJ2-7
d_call: .
v_call: TRBV21-1
clone_size: many
cdr3_nt: TGTGCCAGCAGTACGGACGGGAGCTACGAGCAGTACTTC
cdr3_aa: CASSTDGSYEQYF

j_call: TRBJ2-7
d_call: .
v_call: TRBV24-1
clone_size: many
cdr3_nt: TGTGCCACCAGGTCCGGGACACGGGTCTACGAGCAGTACTTC
cdr3_aa: CATRSGTRVYEQYF

j_call: TRBJ1-2
d_call: .
v_call: TRBV10-3
clone_size: many
cdr3_nt: TGTGCCATCATTAGTGGCAGGACAACTCACAATGGCTACACCTTC
cdr3_aa: CAIISGRTTHNGYTF

j_call: TRBJ2-2
d_call: .
v_call: TRBV20-1
clone_size: many
cdr3_nt: TGCAGTGCTCAACCGGGACTCAACACCGGGGAGCTGTTTTTT
cdr3_aa: CSAQPGLNTGELFF

j_call: TRBJ1-2
d_call: TRBD1
v_call: TRBV7-2
clone_size: many
cdr3_nt: TGTGCCAGCAGCTCTGTCGGACAGGCCGCTAACTATGGCTACACCTTC
cdr3_aa: CASSSVGQAANYGYTF

j_call: TRBJ1-2
d_call: .
v_call: TRBV6-5
clone_size: many
cdr3_nt: TGTGCCAGCAGTTATGAGAGGGGTTCCTGGGGCTACACCTTC
cdr3_aa: CASSYERGSWGYTF

j_call: TRBJ2-1
d_call: TRBD2
v_call: TRBV5-8
clone_size: many
cdr3_nt: TGTGCCAGCAGCTTGGGACTAGCCAATGAGCAGTTCTTC
cdr3_aa: CASSLGLANEQFF

j_call: TRBJ2-7
d_call: .
v_call: TRBV20-1
clone_size: medium-sized
cdr3_nt: TGCAGTGCCACGACAGGTGCCTCCTACGAGCAGTACTTC
cdr3_aa: CSATTGASYEQYF

j_call: TRBJ2-1
d_call: .
v_call: TRBV20-1
clone_size: many
cdr3_nt: TGCAGTGCTAGAGATACGGCGACTGGGAGATCCTACAATGAGCAGTTCTTC
cdr3_aa: CSARDTATGRSYNEQFF

j_call: TRBJ2-1
d_call: .
v_call: TRBV11-3
clone_size: few
cdr3_nt: TGTGCCAGCAGCTCTCTTCTATTTCGGAATGAGCAGTTCTTC
cdr3_aa: CASSSLLFRNEQFF

j_call: TRBJ1-1
d_call: .
v_call: TRBV5-1
clone_size: .
cdr3_nt: TGCGCCAGCAGCTTTGCCCTGAACACTGAAGCTTTCTTT
cdr3_aa: CASSFALNTEAFF

j_call: TRBJ2-3
d_call: .
v_call: TRBV7-2
clone_size: many
cdr3_nt: TGTGCCAGCAGCTTAGCTCCAGCGGGCGCAACAGATACGCAGTATTTT
cdr3_aa: CASSLAPAGATDTQYF

j_call: TRBJ1-3
d_call: .
v_call: TRBV4-3
clone_size: many
cdr3_nt: TGCGCCAGCAGCCAAGTTGATGGAAACACCATATATTTT
cdr3_aa: CASSQVDGNTIYF

j_call: TRBJ1-1
d_call: TRBD1
v_call: TRBV7-2
clone_size: many
cdr3_nt: TGTGCCAGCAGCTTAGCGCACGGACAGGGGGACGAAGCTTTCTTT
cdr3_aa: CASSLAHGQGDEAFF

j_call: TRBJ2-5
d_call: .
v_call: TRBV5-6
clone_size: many
cdr3_nt: TGTGCCAGCAGGCCCTGGGGGCGGGGAAAGACCCAGTACTTC
cdr3_aa: CASRPWGRGKTQYF

j_call: TRBJ2-7
d_call: .
v_call: TRBV3-1
clone_size: many
cdr3_nt: TGTGCCAGCAGCCAAGTTTTGTCCTACGAGCAGTACTTC
cdr3_aa: CASSQVLSYEQYF

j_call: TRBJ2-7
d_call: .
v_call: TRBV20-1
clone_size: many
cdr3_nt: TGCAGTGCCCATGCCCCCGGGGGCTTTTACGAGCAGTACTTC
cdr3_aa: CSAHAPGGFYEQYF

j_call: TRBJ2-2
d_call: .
v_call: TRBV2
clone_size: many
cdr3_nt: TGTGCCAGCAGAGGAGCACCGAACACCGGGGAGCTGTTTTTT
cdr3_aa: CASRGAPNTGELFF

j_call: TRBJ2-3
d_call: TRBD1
v_call: TRBV5-5
clone_size: many
cdr3_nt: TGTGCCAGCAGCTTGGGGCCGACAGGGAGTAGCGATACGCAGTATTTT
cdr3_aa: CASSLGPTGSSDTQYF

j_call: TRBJ1-2
d_call: .
v_call: TRBV5-1
clone_size: many
cdr3_nt: TGCGCCAGCAGCTCAGGGGACAACAACTATGGCTACACCTTC
cdr3_aa: CASSSGDNNYGYTF

j_call: TRBJ1-3
d_call: .
v_call: TRBV6-6
clone_size: many
cdr3_nt: TGTGCCAGCAGTTACTCTACAGGGCGCTCTGGAAACACCATATATTTT
cdr3_aa: CASSYSTGRSGNTIYF

j_call: TRBJ2-6
d_call: TRBD2
v_call: TRBV4-3
clone_size: few
cdr3_nt: TGCGCCAGCAGCCAAGGCCCACTAGCGGGGAGCTCTGGGGCCAACGTCCTGACTTTC
cdr3_aa: CASSQGPLAGSSGANVLTF

j_call: TRBJ2-1
d_call: TRBD2
v_call: TRBV7-3
clone_size: many
cdr3_nt: TGTGCCAGCAGCTTAAGTAGCGGGGGGCTCAGCTCCTACAATGAGCAGTTCTTC
cdr3_aa: CASSLSSGGLSSYNEQFF

j_call: TRBJ1-1
d_call: TRBD1
v_call: TRBV20-1
clone_size: many
cdr3_nt: TGCAGTGCGCCCGGGACAGAAATTGAAGCTTTCTTT
cdr3_aa: CSAPGTEIEAFF

j_call: TRBJ1-2
d_call: .
v_call: TRBV6-5
clone_size: many
cdr3_nt: TGTGCCAGCAGTCACCAGGGGATATACTATGGCTACACCTTC
cdr3_aa: CASSHQGIYYGYTF

j_call: TRBJ2-3
d_call: TRBD2
v_call: TRBV7-7
clone_size: .
cdr3_nt: TGTGCCAGCAGCCTCCACCTAGCGGGGGACAGCACAGATACGCAGTATTTT
cdr3_aa: CASSLHLAGDSTDTQYF

j_call: TRBJ1-3
d_call: .
v_call: TRBV29-1
clone_size: many
cdr3_nt: TGCAGCGGGTACTCTGGAAACACCATATATTTT
cdr3_aa: CSGYSGNTIYF

j_call: TRBJ2-1
d_call: TRBD1
v_call: TRBV5-1
clone_size: many
cdr3_nt: TGCGCCAGCAGCTTACAGGGGGCGTCCTACAATGAGCAGTTCTTC
cdr3_aa: CASSLQGASYNEQFF

j_call: TRBJ2-7
d_call: TRBD1
v_call: TRBV3-1
clone_size: many
cdr3_nt: TGTGCCAGCAGCCCTAGGGACAGGTATAACGAGCAGTACTTC
cdr3_aa: CASSPRDRYNEQYF

j_call: TRBJ1-1
d_call: .
v_call: TRBV7-2
clone_size: many
cdr3_nt: TGTGCCAGCAGCCTCCGGTCAGGTGTGAACACTGAAGCTTTCTTT
cdr3_aa: CASSLRSGVNTEAFF

j_call: TRBJ2-3
d_call: TRBD1
v_call: TRBV5-1
clone_size: many
cdr3_nt: TGCGCCAGCAGCTTACGACCGGGACAGGGGACAGATACGCAGTATTTT
cdr3_aa: CASSLRPGQGTDTQYF

j_call: TRBJ1-1
d_call: .
v_call: TRBV20-1
clone_size: many
cdr3_nt: TGCAGTGCTAGAGACCAGGGACCCGTGGGGACTGAAGCTTTCTTT
cdr3_aa: CSARDQGPVGTEAFF

j_call: TRBJ1-1
d_call: .
v_call: TRBV20-1
clone_size: many
cdr3_nt: TGCAGTGCTAGACGACAGACCACTGAAGCTTTCTTT
cdr3_aa: CSARRQTTEAFF

j_call: TRBJ2-7
d_call: TRBD1
v_call: TRBV4-3
clone_size: many
cdr3_nt: TGCGCCAGCAGCCTGGATAGGGGACAGGGTGCCTACGAGCAGTACTTC
cdr3_aa: CASSLDRGQGAYEQYF